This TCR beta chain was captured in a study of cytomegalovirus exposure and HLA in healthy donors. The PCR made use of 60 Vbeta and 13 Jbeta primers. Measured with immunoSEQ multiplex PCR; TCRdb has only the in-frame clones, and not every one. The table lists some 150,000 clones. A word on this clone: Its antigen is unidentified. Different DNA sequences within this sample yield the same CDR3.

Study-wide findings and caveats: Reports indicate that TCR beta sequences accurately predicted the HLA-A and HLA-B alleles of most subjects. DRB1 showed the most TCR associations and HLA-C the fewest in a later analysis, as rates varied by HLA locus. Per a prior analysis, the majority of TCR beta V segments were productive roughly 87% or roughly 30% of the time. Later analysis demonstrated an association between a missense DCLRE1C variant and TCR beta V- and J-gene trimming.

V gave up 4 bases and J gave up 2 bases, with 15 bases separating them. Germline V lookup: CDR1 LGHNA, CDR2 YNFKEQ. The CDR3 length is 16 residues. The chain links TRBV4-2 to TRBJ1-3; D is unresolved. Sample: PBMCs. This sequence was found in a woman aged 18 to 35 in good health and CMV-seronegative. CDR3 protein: CASSPGGVWTGNTIYF. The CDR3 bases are TGTGCCAGCAGCCCGGGCGGGGTATGGACTGGAAACACCATATATTTT.